One and the same sample provided the 23 T cell receptor beta chains below, sequenced in a study of blood T cell repertoires in COVID-19. The table came from immunoSEQ multiplex PCR; TCRdb's copy has only in-frame clones and leaves some out. The top ten clones hold roughly 7.3% of a sample with 170,000 or so clones, roughly 87% of them seen once. Specimen: PBMCs or T cells enriched from blood (not recorded which). These TCRs come from a woman aged 45-65 years who had recovered from COVID-19.

This rearrangement joins TRBV21-1 to TRBJ1-1; TRBD1 was called by the table and not checked on the DNA. TRBV21-1 represents a pseudogene. The CDR3 is 21 amino acids. CDR3 sequence (DNA): TGTGCCAGCAGCAACGCAGGGGCTAGACAGGGATTTGATACGTTAATCTCTGAAGCTTTCTTT. It specifies CASSNAGARQGFDTLISEAFF.

The rearrangement links TRBV27 to TRBJ2-5; 12 nucleotides agree with TRBD2. Germline trimming cut 5 bases from V and 5 bases from J; bases unmatched to any gene: 9. The CDR3 length is 16 residues. In germline, CDR1 is MNHEY, CDR2 SMNVEV (reference sequence). CDR3 sequence: CASSALAGGLRETQYF. The CDR3 coding sequence is TGTGCCAGCAGTGCCCTAGCGGGAGGGCTGAGGGAGACCCAGTACTTC.

This clone was found a few times. The chain joins TRBV24-1 to TRBJ2-7; D perhaps matches TRBD2 (6 bases). Germline CDR1 KGHDR, CDR2 SFDVKD. The CDR3 is made up of 16 amino acids. Trimming shortened V by 2 bases and J by 1 base, and 14 bases separated the two germline ends. The CDR3 DNA reads as TGTGCCACCAGTGATTCCCTCGGGGGAGGTTCCTACGAGCAGTACTTC. It translates to CATSDSLGGGSYEQYF.

V gene TRBV18 combines with J gene TRBJ1-2; 8 positions match TRBD1. The CDR3 spans 14 residues. Looked up from germline, CDR1 is KGHSH and CDR2 is LQKENI. V dropped 6 bases and J dropped 4; count of bases not matched to a gene: 7. The CDR3 is CASSQGAGTYGYTF. CDR3 in DNA: TGTGCCAGCTCGCAGGGGGCGGGGACCTATGGCTACACCTTC.

The chain carries TRBV7-9 and TRBJ1-1, with D perhaps TRBD1 (6 bases). This CDR3 has 15 residues. In germline, CDR1 is SEHNR, CDR2 FQNEAQ (reference sequence). Trimming cost V 4 bases and J 1 base, with 13 bases left between them. This chain's CDR3 is CASSSRTVKNTEAFF. The DNA of the CDR3 is TGTGCCAGCAGCTCCCGGACAGTAAAGAACACTGAAGCTTTCTTT.

The CDR3 DNA reads as TGTGCCAGCTCACCACCGACGGGAGGAATCTACAATGAGCAGTTCTTC. Translation: CASSPPTGGIYNEQFF. The rearrangement uses TRBV18 and TRBJ2-1; 7 nucleotides align to TRBD2. This CDR3 comprises 16 residues. Germline CDR1 reads KGHSH; CDR2 reads LQKENI. The V and J ends lost 0 bases and 3 bases, in that order; junction bases with no gene match: 5.

The rearrangement links TRBV19 to TRBJ2-2, with TRBD2 matching 8 bases. The trim removed 1 base at V and 1 base at J, leaving 5 bases unmatched. Germline V gene data show CDR1 as LNHDA and CDR2 as SQIVND (reference sequence). The CDR3 has 17 amino acids. The CDR3: CASSIGGLAGNTGELFF. Here the CDR3 DNA reads TGTGCCAGTAGTATAGGGGGGCTAGCGGGGAACACCGGGGAGCTGTTTTTT.

The chain joins TRBV2 to TRBJ2-5; D remains unclear. Germline CDR1 and CDR2: SNHLY and FYNNEI. V was shortened by 4 bases and J by 1 base, with 10 bases between the two germline ends. The CDR3 consists of 14 residues. In DNA form, the CDR3 reads TGTGCCAGCAGTGCTGACTCCGCCCAAGAGACCCAGTACTTC. Protein: CASSADSAQETQYF.

The chain recombines TRBV19 with TRBJ1-5, with 8 bases fitting TRBD1. With V trimmed by 4 bases and J by 3 bases, 5 bases remained unmatched. There are 15 residues in the CDR3. Germline-derived CDR1 and CDR2 are LNHDA and SQIVND (reference sequence). CDR3 region: CASSTDRGPNQPQHF. Written as DNA, the CDR3 is TGTGCCAGTAGTACAGACAGGGGTCCCAATCAGCCCCAGCATTTT.

The rearrangement joins TRBV7-2 to TRBJ1-2; possible D gene TRBD1, 5 bases. The germline V gene has CDR1 SGHTA and CDR2 FQGNSA. V was cut by 5 bases and J by 8 bases, with 15 bases left in between. The CDR3 length is 13 residues. CDR3 protein: CASSQSGQGGYTF. CDR3 DNA: TGTGCCAGCAGCCAATCTGGGCAGGGAGGCTACACCTTC.

A few counts support this clone. J is TRBJ1-1 and V is TRBV19, with D possibly TRBD1 on 5 matching bases. V lost 8 bases to trimming and J lost 5 bases, with 18 bases between them. This CDR3 region has 14 residues. Germline V lookup: CDR1 LNHDA, CDR2 SQIVND (reference sequence). CDR3 sequence reads: CASVPGWGGTEAFF. The CDR3, as DNA: TGTGCCAGTGTCCCTGGTTGGGGGGGGACTGAAGCTTTCTTT.

The V call is TRBV29-1, the J call TRBJ2-3, with 7 bases identical to TRBD1. The germline V gene encodes CDR1 SQVTM and CDR2 ANQGSEA. The CDR3 is 13 amino acids. Trimming at V came to 6 bases and at J to 2 bases, leaving 5 bases not matched to a gene. CDR3 region: CSVSDRVTDTQYF. DNA for the CDR3: TGCAGCGTCTCTGACAGGGTCACAGATACGCAGTATTTT.

The J gene is TRBJ2-2, the V gene TRBV7-2; 7 nucleotides line up with TRBD1. V shed 2 bases and J 2 bases; nucleotides not matched to a gene: 11. Per the germline V gene, CDR1 is SGHTA and CDR2 is FQGNSA. This CDR3 contains 18 residues. Here the CDR3 DNA reads TGTGCCAGCAGCTTACATTCTTGGGCAGGGGGAAACACCGGGGAGCTGTTTTTT. Its translation: CASSLHSWAGGNTGELFF.

This clone has only one observation. The chain uses TRBV7-6 and TRBJ2-3, with a possible D match to TRBD1 (6 bases). CDR3 length: 16 amino acids. V lost 5 bases, J lost 6 bases, and 21 bases lay in between. Looked up from germline, CDR1 is SGHVS and CDR2 is FNYEAQ. The CDR3 nucleotides read TGTGCCAGCAGCCCCCCTGGGGACATCGGGATGGATACGCAGTATTTT. Amino acids: CASSPPGDIGMDTQYF.

The chain employs TRBV5-4 and TRBJ1-3; 7 bases are shared with TRBD1. This CDR3 comprises 16 residues. Germline-derived CDR1 and CDR2 are SGHNT and YYREEE (reference sequence). Trimming at V came to 0 bases and at J to 0 bases, leaving 3 bases not matched to a gene. This CDR3 is CASSLGQGGSGNTIYF. Written as DNA, the CDR3 is TGTGCCAGCAGCTTGGGACAGGGTGGCTCTGGAAACACCATATATTTT.

The rearrangement links TRBV6-2 or TRBV6-3 to TRBJ1-5; D may be TRBD1 (6 bases). Germline CDR1 MNHEY, CDR2 SVGEGT. CDR3 length equals 13 residues. Trimming cost V 8 bases and J 4 bases, with 12 bases left between them. CDR3 DNA: TGTGCCAGCGGCCAGGGACAAAATCAGCCCCAGCATTTT. Protein: CASGQGQNQPQHF.

This clone was observed a handful of times. V is TRBV11-2 and J is TRBJ1-2; tentatively, D is TRBD1 (5 bases). The CDR3 has 15 residues. Germline CDR1 reads SGHAT; CDR2 reads FQNNGV. Trimming removed 3 bases from V and 4 bases from J, with 15 bases in between. The CDR3, as DNA: TGTGCCAGCAGCTTCGCCGGATCAGACAGCTATGGCTACACCTTC. Translation gives CASSFAGSDSYGYTF. Using reference TRBV11-2 and TRBJ1-2 for the parts outside the CDR3, the full variable domain is EAGVAQSPRYKIIEKRQSVAFWCNPISGHATLYWYQQILGQGPKLLIQFQNNGVVDDSQLPKDRFSAERLKGVDSTLKIQPAKLEDSAVYLCASSFAGSDSYGYTFGSGTRLTVV.

This clone was counted between two and nine times. V and J are TRBV2 and TRBJ2-5, with D uncertain. The CDR3 contains 15 residues. Trimming took 6 bases from V and 2 from J, leaving 16 bases between them. CDR1 is SNHLY, CDR2 FYNNEI, per germline. CDR3 sequence reads: CASRGRMARQETQYF. Written as DNA, the CDR3 is TGTGCCAGCAGAGGAAGAATGGCTAGACAAGAGACCCAGTACTTC. The entire variable domain, with the rest obtained from reference TRBV2 and TRBJ2-5, is as follows: EPEVTQTPSHQVTQMGQEVILRCVPISNHLYFYWYRQILGQKVEFLVSFYNNEISEKSEIFDDQFSVERPDGSNFTLKIRSTKLEDSAMYFCASRGRMARQETQYFGPGTRLLVL.

The chain recombines TRBV19 with TRBJ2-1, with 7 bases matching TRBD1. The germline V gene encodes CDR1 LNHDA and CDR2 SQIVND (reference sequence). After removal of 6 bases from V and 3 bases from J, the junction contained 14 bases not matched to a gene. The CDR3 length is 17 residues. The DNA of the CDR3 is TGTGCCAGTAGACCCACGCGTGGGGACAGCCACTACAATGAGCAGTTCTTC. It translates to CASRPTRGDSHYNEQFF. Combining the CDR3 with reference TRBV19 and TRBJ2-1 gives the whole variable domain DGGITQSPKYLFRKEGQNVTLSCEQNLNHDAMYWYRQDPGQGLRLIYYSQIVNDFQKGDIAEGYSVSREKKESFPLTVTSAQKNPTAFYLCASRPTRGDSHYNEQFFGPGTRLTVL.

The rearrangement joins TRBV12-3 or TRBV12-4 to TRBJ1-1; 9 bases map to TRBD1. Trimming cost V 5 bases and J 7 bases; bases outside gene matches: 5. The length of the CDR3 is 13 residues. The CDR3 DNA sequence: TGTGCCAGCAGTCTGGGGACAGGGCTTGAAGCTTTCTTT. Encoded protein: CASSLGTGLEAFF.

The chain recombines TRBV18 with TRBJ2-6, with a possible D match to TRBD2 (5 bases). The CDR3 runs to 15 residues. Germline CDR1 is KGHSH and CDR2 is LQKENI. V lost 6 bases and J lost 3, with 12 bases in between. The CDR3 spells CASSDSRGGANVLTF. The CDR3 DNA reads TGTGCCAGCTCTGATTCTCGGGGTGGGGCCAACGTCCTGACTTTC.

This chain uses TRBV24-1 with TRBJ2-1; D might be TRBD2 (5 bases). V lost 2 bases and J lost 8, with 6 bases in between. The germline gives CDR1 KGHDR, CDR2 SFDVKD. This CDR3 is built from 12 residues. This CDR3 reads CATSDSGYEQFF. As DNA, the CDR3 is TGTGCCACCAGTGATTCGGGATATGAGCAGTTCTTC.

V gene TRBV29-1 combines with J gene TRBJ2-7, with TRBD1 as a possible D gene (5 bases). Germline V gives CDR1 SQVTM, CDR2 ANQGSEA. This CDR3 is built from 11 residues. Deletions cut 7 bases from V and 5 bases from J, with 12 bases between. The CDR3 sequence: CSARVLHEQYF. CDR3 sequence (DNA): TGCAGCGCCAGGGTGCTCCACGAGCAGTACTTC.